The T cell receptor (beta chain) described here comes from a study of breast tumors, draining lymph nodes, adjacent tissues. Study-wide findings and caveats: Tumor T cell lymph node origin was a supported hypothesis, not proven. The data were judged consistent with most tumor T cells coming from lymph node and expanding in tumor. Tumor repertoires ranked between lymph nodes and nontumor tissue in diversity, with V and J gene preferences.

The lymph nodes were axillary draining lymph nodes from breast cancer patients. V was shortened by 8 bases and J by 0 bases, with 11 bases between the two germline ends. The CDR3 is 14 amino acids. CDR1 and CDR2 (germline): WNHNN, SYGVQD (reference sequence). MiXCR, run by TCRdb on the multiplex PCR reads, gives a single entry per CDR3 protein. In the table there are some 140,000 distinct CDR3 sequences, over 20% of which are singletons. This clonotype appeared many times. Its antigen is currently unknown. What was sequenced was axillary lymph node tissue. This TCR was sampled from a female donor with breast cancer. Some clones in this sample may be carry-over from other donors' samples. This sequence joins TRBV10-1 and TRBJ1-5; unclear D gene. In DNA form, the CDR3 reads TGCGCCAGCCCGGACCGATATAGCAATCAGCCCCAGCATTTT. It yields the protein CASPDRYSNQPQHF.